This T cell receptor (beta chain) was sequenced in a study of monozygotic twins with inflammatory bowel disease. As concerns this clonotype: Its antigen is not identified.

Each TCR library used about 3,200 ng of total RNA. UMIs bearing a 6-nucleotide sample barcode were added through template switching. The authors ran two nested PCRs of about 16 and 10 cycles on TCRalpha and TCRbeta cDNA. TCRdb reworked the 5' RACE reads into one entry per CDR3 protein, no DNA. The sample spans about 450,000 distinct CDR3 sequences; the ten largest clones claim about 2.3%. CDR3 length: 15 residues. Germline CDR1 is SEHNR and CDR2 is FQNEAQ (reference sequence). The study, taken as a whole, reports: Distinguishing T cell subtypes was not possible.

Sequencing was performed on blood. This chain joins TRBV7-9 and TRBJ2-7; TCRdb returns TRBD1, unconfirmable since there is no DNA. The receptor comes from a human donor with ulcerative colitis or Crohn's disease, or a healthy co-twin of an affected twin (not recorded which). The CDR3 region is CASSTSRGPLAEQYF.